These T cell receptor beta chains were read from a single sample in a study of blood T cells in healthy people across ages. TCRdb processed the 5' RACE reads anew with MiXCR; each CDR3 protein has one entry. The sample yields over a million distinct CDR3 sequences, 45% seen once. Sequenced: blood. The receptor set was obtained from a woman aged 55-70 years in good health. The conserved cysteine and the conserved F or W are not part of the CDR3 here. A D gene is named only where the DNA matches it firmly. The size field is filled for only some rows; it gives once, few, many or a size class.

size	D	V	J	CDR3
few	NA	TRBV5-5	TRBJ2-7	ASSRSTGSPYEQY
NA	NA	TRBV2	NA	ASERKRTYEQY
NA	NA	TRBV20-1	TRBJ2-7	SAREGYYEQY
NA	TRBD1	TRBV12-3/TRBV12-4	TRBJ1-1	ASSSRGGLTEAF
few	NA	TRBV6-1	TRBJ2-4	ASSEAVEQY
few	TRBD1	TRBV20-1	TRBJ2-3	SARGQGVGTDTQY
NA	NA	TRBV20-1	TRBJ1-5	SARLGEGGQPQH
NA	NA	TRBV29-1	TRBJ1-2	SVAQGPNYGYT
once	TRBD2	TRBV6-5	TRBJ2-5	ASRETSGRSHEQY
NA	TRBD1	TRBV12-3/TRBV12-4	TRBJ1-1	ASSLRLQGDTEAF